The 14 T cell receptor beta chains given below trace back to one sample, sequenced in a study of blood T cell repertoires in COVID-19. Here immunoSEQ multiplex PCR was the method, and the copy in TCRdb shows in-frame clones only, minus some. The sample records around 160,000 clones, 65% to 85% being singletons. Sequencing was performed on PBMCs or T cells enriched from blood (not recorded which). Source of these receptors: a woman between 50 and 59 years old who had been exposed to COVID-19.

V gene TRBV3-1 (or the pseudogene TRBV3-2) combines with J gene TRBJ2-3; 12 bases are a match to TRBD2. This CDR3 is 16 amino acids long. Germline V gene data show CDR1 as LGHDT and CDR2 as YNNKEL (reference sequence). Unmatched junction bases numbered 8, after V lost 3 bases and J lost 7 bases. The CDR3 DNA follows: TGTGCCAGCAGCCACGGGACTAGCGGGTTGGCAAATACGCAGTATTTT. Protein sequence: CASSHGTSGLANTQYF.

This sequence joins TRBV28 and TRBJ2-3; TRBD2 might be the D (5 bases). Trimming shortened V by 5 bases and J by 1 base, and 16 bases separated the two germline ends. This CDR3 comprises 16 residues. Germline V gene sequence: CDR1 MDHEN, CDR2 SYDVKM. CDR3 residues: CASSQYPGLGTDTQYF. The CDR3 DNA reads TGTGCCAGCAGTCAATACCCTGGACTGGGCACAGATACGCAGTATTTT.

As DNA, the CDR3 is TGTGCCAGCAGGAGTTGGGGGACTAGCTCCTACAATGAGCAGTTCTTC. The encoded protein is CASRSWGTSSYNEQFF. This rearrangement joins TRBV11-2 to TRBJ2-1; 8 nucleotides match TRBD2. Per the germline V gene, CDR1 is SGHAT and CDR2 is FQNNGV. This CDR3 contains 16 residues. V was clipped by 6 bases and J by 0 bases; unmatched bases: 7. Filled out from reference TRBV11-2 and TRBJ2-1, the complete variable domain reads EAGVAQSPRYKIIEKRQSVAFWCNPISGHATLYWYQQILGQGPKLLIQFQNNGVVDDSQLPKDRFSAERLKGVDSTLKIQPAKLEDSAVYLCASRSWGTSSYNEQFFGPGTRLTVL.

This clone is a singleton in its sample. The V gene is TRBV27, the J gene TRBJ2-5; TRBD2 aligns across 9 bases. The junction had 12 bases not matched to a gene; V was cut back by 2 bases and J by 5 bases. The CDR3 spans 17 residues. The germline gives CDR1 MNHEY, CDR2 SMNVEV (reference sequence). CDR3 nucleotides: TGTGCCAGCAGTTTAGGAGGTCGGCGGGGGGGCATTGAGACCCAGTACTTC. Translation: CASSLGGRRGGIETQYF.

The chain employs TRBV3-1 (or the pseudogene TRBV3-2) and TRBJ2-4, with 8 nucleotides matching TRBD1. This CDR3 region has 19 residues. The trim removed 4 bases at V and 3 bases at J, leaving 17 bases unmatched. Germline CDR1 reads LGHDT; CDR2 reads YNNKEL (reference sequence). CDR3 loop: CASSLRTGLQARGKNIQYF. DNA for the CDR3: TGTGCCAGCAGCCTAAGGACAGGGCTTCAGGCAAGGGGCAAAAACATTCAGTACTTC.

J is TRBJ1-5 and V is TRBV6-5; 8 nucleotides align to TRBD1. Trimming removed 7 bases from V and 5 bases from J; junction bases left unmatched: 10. Per germline, CDR1 MNHEY and CDR2 SVGAGI. CDR3 length: 15 amino acids. CDR3 sequence: CASTLYPTGDQPQHF. CDR3 nucleotide sequence: TGTGCCAGCACCCTATACCCGACAGGGGATCAGCCCCAGCATTTT.

This clone showed up just a few times. This chain connects TRBV29-1 to TRBJ1-1; TRBD1 matches 11 bases. Trimming took 4 bases from V and 7 from J; bases not matched to a gene: 8. The CDR3 has 14 amino acids. CDR1 is SQVTM, CDR2 ANQGSEA, per germline. CDR3 loop: CSVGVGQGAGEAFF. CDR3 in DNA: TGCAGCGTTGGGGTCGGACAGGGGGCGGGTGAAGCTTTCTTT.

This chain links TRBV7-8 with TRBJ2-1; TRBD2 aligns across 10 bases. V lost 5 bases to trimming and J lost 4 bases; unmatched junction nucleotides: 5. The CDR3 runs to 15 residues. Germline-derived CDR1 and CDR2 are SGHVS and FQNEAQ. CDR3 coding DNA: TGTGCCAGCAGCCGAGAGCGGGGGGGATACAATGAGCAGTTCTTC. Translating gives CASSRERGGYNEQFF.

The chain uses TRBV4-3 and TRBJ2-7, with TRBD2 as a possible D gene (6 bases). The germline gives CDR1 LGHNA, CDR2 YSLEER. V lost 2 bases and J lost 4, with 15 bases in between. The CDR3 is 15 residues long. The CDR3 region has the DNA TGCGCCAGCAGCCAACACCGGGACTCCCAATACGAGCAGTACTTC. Its translation is CASSQHRDSQYEQYF.

The gene calls are TRBV9 and TRBJ2-7, with D hard to call. Deletions cut 3 bases from V and 4 bases from J, with 17 bases between. In germline, CDR1 is SGDLS, CDR2 YYNGEE. The CDR3 consists of 15 residues. The CDR3 sequence: CASSAHSSPTYEQYF. As DNA, the CDR3 is TGTGCCAGCAGCGCCCATTCTAGTCCTACTTACGAGCAGTACTTC.

The rearrangement uses TRBV9 and TRBJ1-5; D is perhaps TRBD1 (5 bases). CDR3 length: 15 residues. Deletions cut 0 bases from V and 7 bases from J, with 14 bases between. Germline CDR1 reads SGDLS; CDR2 reads YYNGEE. The CDR3 region has the DNA TGTGCCAGCAGCGTAGGGGAAGGGGAAATCCAGCCCCAGCATTTT. Translated: CASSVGEGEIQPQHF.

V usage is TRBV7-3 and J usage is TRBJ2-5, with D hard to call. Germline V CDR1 and CDR2: SGHTA, FQGTGA. Trimming cost V 0 bases and J 5 bases, with 7 bases left between them. This CDR3 spans 13 amino acids. The CDR3 protein is CASSLTLGETQYF. As DNA, the CDR3 is TGTGCCAGCAGCTTAACCCTCGGGGAGACCCAGTACTTC.

V usage is TRBV5-1 and J usage is TRBJ2-7, with TRBD2 matching over 9 bases. V lost 4 bases to trimming and J lost 5 bases; unmatched junction nucleotides: 4. This CDR3 has 13 residues. The germline V gene has CDR1 SGHRS and CDR2 YFSETQ. Here the CDR3 DNA reads TGCGCCAGCAGCGGAGCGGGGGGCAACGAGCAGTACTTC. Protein: CASSGAGGNEQYF.

The rearrangement uses TRBV19 and TRBJ1-1; 8 bases are shared with TRBD1. Germline V gene sequence: CDR1 LNHDA, CDR2 SQIVND (reference sequence). The CDR3 runs 17 residues. Germline trimming cut 7 bases from V and 4 bases from J; bases unmatched to any gene: 17. In DNA form, the CDR3 reads TGTGCCAGTAACCCTCGGGGCAGGGGGCTTTGGGGCACTGAAGCTTTCTTT. Protein sequence: CASNPRGRGLWGTEAFF.